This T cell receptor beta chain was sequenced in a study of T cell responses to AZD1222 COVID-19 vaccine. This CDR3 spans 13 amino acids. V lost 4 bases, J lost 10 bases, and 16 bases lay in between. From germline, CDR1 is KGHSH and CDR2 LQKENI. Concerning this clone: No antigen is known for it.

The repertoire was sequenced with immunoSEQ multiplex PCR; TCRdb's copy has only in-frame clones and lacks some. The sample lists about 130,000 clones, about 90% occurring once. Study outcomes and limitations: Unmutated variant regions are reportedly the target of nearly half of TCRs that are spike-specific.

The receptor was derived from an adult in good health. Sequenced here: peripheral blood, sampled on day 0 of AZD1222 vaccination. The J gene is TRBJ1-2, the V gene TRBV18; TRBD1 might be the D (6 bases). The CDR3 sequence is CASSLGNRDDYTF. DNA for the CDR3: TGTGCCAGCTCACTCGGTAACAGGGATGACTACACCTTC. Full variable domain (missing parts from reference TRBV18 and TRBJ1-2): NAGVMQNPRHLVRRRGQEARLRCSPMKGHSHVYWYRQLPEEGLKFMVYLQKENIIDESGMPKERFSAEFPKEGPSILRIQQVVRGDSAAYFCASSLGNRDDYTFGSGTRLTVV.